Shown below are 13 T cell receptor beta chains from a single sample sequenced in a study of pediatric ulcerative colitis. Profiled with immunoSEQ multiplex PCR; TCRdb holds only in-frame clones, not every one. Here the sample spans fewer than 30,000 clones, more than 65% being singletons. During colonoscopy, one to two rectal pinch biopsies were collected. The sample was gut tissue. Receptors were obtained from a boy younger than 18 with severe ulcerative colitis.

The chain uses TRBV4-2 and TRBJ2-2; 9 bases agree with TRBD1. CDR1 and CDR2 from the germline V gene are LGHNA and YNFKEQ. The CDR3 is 17 residues long. The V segment lost 0 bases and the J segment 4 bases; nucleotides outside the gene matches: 6. Here the CDR3 reads CASSQDKGTGFTGELFF. The CDR3 nucleotides read TGTGCCAGCAGCCAAGATAAGGGGACAGGGTTCACCGGGGAGCTGTTTTTT.

V is TRBV4-3 and J is TRBJ2-7; 11 nucleotides align to TRBD1. Germline trimming cut 0 bases from V and 3 bases from J; bases unmatched to any gene: 1. The CDR3 runs to 15 residues. The germline V gene encodes CDR1 LGHNA and CDR2 YSLEER. As DNA, the CDR3 is TGCGCCAGCAGCCAAGAGGGACAGGGGGTCTACGAGCAGTACTTC. Residues: CASSQEGQGVYEQYF.

The chain couples TRBV7-3 to TRBJ2-1, with 7 nucleotides matching TRBD2. CDR3 length: 14 amino acids. V trimming: 2 bases; J trimming: 7 bases; junction bases outside the gene matches: 5. CDR1 SGHTA and CDR2 FQGTGA come from the germline V gene. CDR3 DNA: TGTGCCAGCAGCTTAGAGGCGGGAGTAAATGAGCAGTTCTTC. Translated, it gives CASSLEAGVNEQFF. The variable domain in full, with the rest retrieved from reference TRBV7-3 and TRBJ2-1, is GAGVSQTPSNKVTEKGKYVELRCDPISGHTALYWYRQSLGQGPEFLIYFQGTGAADDSGLPNDRFFAVRPEGSVSTLKIQRTERGDSAVYLCASSLEAGVNEQFFGPGTRLTVL.

This clone was seen more than once but under ten times. This chain uses TRBV13 with TRBJ1-5; D gene ambiguous. The CDR3 consists of 15 residues. Trimming removed 0 bases from V and 0 bases from J, with 6 bases in between. The germline gives CDR1 PRHDT, CDR2 FYEKMQ (reference sequence). The CDR3 sequence is CASSLGPDSNQPQHF. For the CDR3, the DNA is TGTGCCAGCAGCTTAGGGCCGGATAGCAATCAGCCCCAGCATTTT.

The V and J genes are TRBV5-6 and TRBJ2-5, with 9 bases matching TRBD1. This CDR3 is 15 amino acids long. Germline V gives CDR1 SGHDT, CDR2 YYEEEE. The ends lost 4 bases at V and 0 bases at J; junction bases unmatched: 4. CDR3 sequence (DNA): TGTGCCAGCAGCCTGGGACAGGGCCACCAAGAGACCCAGTACTTC. Translation: CASSLGQGHQETQYF.

The chain links TRBV5-1 to TRBJ2-7, with TRBD2 identical over 7 bases. Trimming at V came to 2 bases and at J to 1 base, leaving 6 bases not matched to a gene. Germline CDR1 SGHRS, CDR2 YFSETQ. This CDR3 region has 15 residues. CDR3 region: CASSFGGGSSYEQYF. The CDR3 coding sequence is TGCGCCAGCAGCTTTGGGGGAGGGAGTTCCTACGAGCAGTACTTC. Full variable domain (outside the CDR3, taken from reference TRBV5-1 and TRBJ2-7): KAGVTQTPRYLIKTRGQQVTLSCSPISGHRSVSWYQQTPGQGLQFLFEYFSETQRNKGNFPGRFSGRQFSNSRSEMNVSTLELGDSALYLCASSFGGGSSYEQYFGPGTRLTVT.

The chain carries TRBV11-2 and TRBJ2-2; D is undetermined. This CDR3 has 17 amino acids. V was trimmed by 5 bases and J by 2 bases, leaving 18 bases between them. Germline CDR1 is SGHAT and CDR2 is FQNNGV. The CDR3 sequence is CASSRNVAGPNTGELFF. For the CDR3, the DNA is TGTGCCAGCAGCCGAAATGTGGCAGGACCTAACACCGGGGAGCTGTTTTTT. Looking up the rest from reference TRBV11-2 and TRBJ2-2 gives the full variable domain: EAGVAQSPRYKIIEKRQSVAFWCNPISGHATLYWYQQILGQGPKLLIQFQNNGVVDDSQLPKDRFSAERLKGVDSTLKIQPAKLEDSAVYLCASSRNVAGPNTGELFFGEGSRLTVL.

V and J are TRBV30 and TRBJ2-1, with D uncertain. The CDR3 extends over 11 amino acids. Germline values: CDR1 GTSNPN, CDR2 SVGIG (reference sequence). V was clipped by 2 bases and J by 7 bases, with 6 bases between them. DNA for the CDR3: TGTGCCTGGAGTTCTCAGAATGAGCAGTTCTTC. Amino acids: CAWSSQNEQFF.

This chain joins TRBV19 and TRBJ2-7; D assignment may be TRBD1 or TRBD2 (5 bases each). The CDR3 runs 13 residues. Germline V gene lookup returns CDR1 LNHDA and CDR2 SQIVND (reference sequence). Trimming took off 5 bases at V and 2 bases at J, with 10 bases between the two ends. CDR3 DNA sequence: TGTGCCAGTAGTCCGGGACGGACCTACGAGCAGTACTTC. Encoded protein: CASSPGRTYEQYF.

This sequence joins TRBV7-2 and TRBJ1-2; tentative D call: TRBD1 (5 bases). The CDR3 has 16 residues. Germline V gene data show CDR1 as SGHTA and CDR2 as FQGNSA. V shed 4 bases and J shed 4 bases, with 19 bases lying between them. CDR3 residues: CASSYKAFGGTYGYTF. CDR3 DNA: TGTGCCAGCAGCTATAAGGCGTTTGGAGGGACCTATGGCTACACCTTC. The complete variable domain, with remaining parts taken from reference TRBV7-2 and TRBJ1-2, reads GAGVSQSPSNKVTEKGKDVELRCDPISGHTALYWYRQSLGQGLEFLIYFQGNSAPDKSGLPSDRFSAERTGGSVSTLTIQRTQQEDSAVYLCASSYKAFGGTYGYTFGSGTRLTVV.

The chain links TRBV6-5 to TRBJ1-2; 9 bases are a match to TRBD1. Germline lookup yields CDR1 MNHEY and CDR2 SVGAGI. The CDR3 sequence is 14 residues long. The trim removed 6 bases at V and 4 bases at J, leaving 6 bases unmatched. In DNA form, the CDR3 reads TGTGCCAGCAGACGCGCGGGACAGGGCTATGGCTACACCTTC. It encodes CASRRAGQGYGYTF.

This clone turned up a few times. The chain links TRBV19 to TRBJ1-5; D is unclear. CDR1 and CDR2 (germline): LNHDA, SQIVND (reference sequence). The ends were cut back, 6 bases at V and 2 bases at J, with 14 bases in the middle. CDR3 length: 15 amino acids. The CDR3 is CASSRWGQGNQPQHF. In DNA, the CDR3 is TGTGCCAGTAGCCGCTGGGGTCAGGGCAATCAGCCCCAGCATTTT.

The CDR3, as DNA: TGTGCCAGCAGGGTGGACCCGGGGCCCTACAATGAGCAGTTCTTC. Translating it yields CASRVDPGPYNEQFF. This chain connects TRBV6-5 to TRBJ2-1; D tentatively fits TRBD1 or TRBD2 (5 bases each). The CDR3 is 15 residues long. Germline loops: CDR1 MNHEY, CDR2 SVGAGI. Deletions cut 6 bases from V and 2 bases from J, with 14 bases between.